Listed below are T cell receptor beta chains from one sample, sequenced in a study of T cells in Graves' hyperthyroidism and ophthalmopathy. TCRdb analysed the multiplex PCR reads with MiXCR anew, one entry per CDR3 protein. The sample holds a few hundred thousand distinct CDR3 sequences, 13% to 15% seen once. Sequencing was carried out using blood. The receptors stem from a woman in her thirties or forties with Graves' hyperthyroidism. CDR3s include the opening cysteine and the closing phenylalanine or tryptophan. A D gene is named only where the DNA matches it firmly. Clone size is given for some rows only: seen once, a few or many times, or a class if the clone is expanded.

clone_size d_call j_call v_call cdr3_nt cdr3_aa
NA TRBD2 TRBJ2-1 TRBV18 TGTGCCAGCTCACTTATTACCGGGACTAGCGGGAGAACCAATGAGCAGTTCTTC CASSLITGTSGRTNEQFF
many NA TRBJ2-1 TRBV20-1 TGCAGTGCTAGAGAGGACCCATCCTACAATGAGCAGTTCTTC CSAREDPSYNEQFF
many NA TRBJ1-1 TRBV28 TGTGCCAGCAGTTCGCCCCTTTCACAAGCTTTCTTT CASSSPLSQAFF
many NA TRBJ2-7 TRBV5-6 TGTGCCAGCAGCTCTCGGACCGCCACCTACGAGCAGTACTTC CASSSRTATYEQYF
NA TRBD2 TRBJ2-5 TRBV6-2/TRBV6-3 TGTGCCAGCAGTTGCTCGGTCGGGGGACTAGCAGAGACCCAGTACTTC CASSCSVGGLAETQYF
many NA TRBJ2-7 TRBV5-1 TGCGCCAGCAGCCCGGGACATGGGGGCTACGAGCAGTACTTC CASSPGHGGYEQYF
many TRBD1 TRBJ2-5 TRBV7-9 TGTGCCAGCAGCACCCAGACAGGGCAATCGGATATGTTTGAGACCCAGTACTTC CASSTQTGQSDMFETQYF
NA TRBD1 TRBJ1-3 TRBV5-1 TGCGCCAGCAGCTCGGACAGGGGCTCGTTTGGAAACACCATATATTTT CASSSDRGSFGNTIYF
many TRBD1 TRBJ1-2 TRBV28 TGTGCCAGCAGGCCCGGACAGGGTGGCTACACCTTC CASRPGQGGYTF
few TRBD1 TRBJ2-5 TRBV19 TGTGCCAGTAGTACCCACCCGACAGGGATTCAAGAGACCCAGTACTTC CASSTHPTGIQETQYF
many NA TRBJ1-5 TRBV6-1 TGTGCCAGCAGTAGAAATTATGGTCAGCCCCAGCATTTT CASSRNYGQPQHF
many NA TRBJ2-7 TRBV28 TGTGCCACCGAGGGGGGGGGCTACTACGAGCAGTACTTC CATEGGGYYEQYF
many TRBD2 TRBJ2-7 TRBV12-3/TRBV12-4 TGTGCCAGCAGTTGGACTAGCGGGAGGTCCCTACCTTACGAGCAGTACTTC CASSWTSGRSLPYEQYF
NA NA TRBJ2-1 TRBV24-1 TGTGCCACCAGTGATTTGGAGGTAAACAATGAGCAGTTCTTC CATSDLEVNNEQFF
NA TRBD1 TRBJ1-2 TRBV12-5 TGTGCTAGCGACGGGACAGGGGGCTATGGCTACACCTTC CASDGTGGYGYTF
many NA TRBJ1-1 TRBV9 TGTGCCAGCAGCGTCCGAACTAACACTGAAGCTTTCTTT CASSVRTNTEAFF
many NA TRBJ1-2 TRBV3-1 TGTGCCAGCAGCCAAGAGGGTCCTTACTATGGCTACACCTTC CASSQEGPYYGYTF
many NA TRBJ2-7 TRBV5-1 TGCGCCAGCAGCTTGGCATTTGGTGGCGAGCAGTACTTC CASSLAFGGEQYF
many TRBD2 TRBJ2-7 TRBV11-2 TGTGCCAGCAGCCCCGCGGGGGAGACCTACGAGCAGTACTTC CASSPAGETYEQYF
NA NA TRBJ1-1 TRBV12-3/TRBV12-4 TGTGCCAGCAGTTTAGGGAAAGAATTTAGGGGATGGACTGAAGCTTTCTTT CASSLGKEFRGWTEAFF
NA NA TRBJ2-2 TRBV19 TGTGCCAGTAGTATAGATGGGAATCCAACTGCGGGGGAGCTGTTTTTT CASSIDGNPTAGELFF
NA NA TRBJ2-3 TRBV11-2 TGCGCCAGCAGCCAAGATGTAACCGGGAGCATAGATACGCAGTATTTT CASSQDVTGSIDTQYF
many NA TRBJ2-3 TRBV25-1 TGTGCCAGCAGTGCCGAGCGGTACACAGATACGCAGTATTTT CASSAERYTDTQYF
many TRBD1 TRBJ2-1 TRBV15 TGTGCCACCAGTCTCACTACAGTGGGGACAGGGACCAATGAGCAGTTCTTC CATSLTTVGTGTNEQFF
many TRBD2 TRBJ2-1 TRBV28 TGTGCCAGCAGTTCCACTACTAACGGGAGGGCCTACAATGAGCAGTTCTTC CASSSTTNGRAYNEQFF
few NA TRBJ1-6 TRBV28 TGTGCCAGCGGCAACTCCTATAATTCACCCCTCCACTTT CASGNSYNSPLHF
NA NA TRBJ1-1 TRBV20-1 TGCAGTGCTAGAGAGGGCGGACCGAACACTGAAGCTTTCTTT CSAREGGPNTEAFF
many TRBD2 TRBJ2-7 TRBV24-1 TGTGCCACCAGTGATCCAGGGACTAGCGGGAGAGGAGAGCAGTACTTC CATSDPGTSGRGEQYF
many NA TRBJ1-1 TRBV2 TGTGCCAGCAGTGAAGATGAGGGATTCGACACTGAAGCTTTCTTT CASSEDEGFDTEAFF
NA NA TRBJ2-5 TRBV5-1 TGCGCCAGCAGCTTTGGTCAGTCTACGTACTTC CASSFGQSTYF
NA NA TRBJ2-1 TRBV2 TGTGCCAGCAGTGACGGCTACTACAATGAGCAGTTCTTC CASSDGYYNEQFF
many NA TRBJ2-2 TRBV6-1 TGTGCCAGCAGGGGACCCCAAGGGCGGGAGAACACCGGGGAGCTGTTTTTT CASRGPQGRENTGELFF
many TRBD1 TRBJ2-1 TRBV28 TGTGCCAGCAGACTAGGACAGGGGGGGTACAATGAGCAGTTCTTC CASRLGQGGYNEQFF
NA NA TRBJ2-3 TRBV2 TGTGCCAGCAGAGACAGAGGCTATAGCACAGATACGCAGTATTTT CASRDRGYSTDTQYF
many NA TRBJ1-1 TRBV12-3/TRBV12-4 TGTGCCAGTGGTACTTCAATGAACACTGAAGCTTTCTTT CASGTSMNTEAFF
many NA TRBJ2-7 TRBV11-3 TGTGCCAGCAGCGACCGGGTCTCCTACGAGCAGTACTTC CASSDRVSYEQYF
NA NA TRBJ2-1 TRBV12-5 TGTGCTAGTGGAGGGAAGGACTCCTACAATGAGCAGTTCTTC CASGGKDSYNEQFF
NA NA TRBJ1-1 TRBV7-2 TGTGCCAGCAGCCCGCTCGGGACGAACACTGAAGCTTTCTTT CASSPLGTNTEAFF
NA TRBD1 TRBJ1-5 TRBV7-8 TGTGCCAGCAGCTTTATAGGGGGCATTAGCAATCAGCCCCAGCATTTT CASSFIGGISNQPQHF
NA NA TRBJ1-1 TRBV4-2 TGTGCCAGCAGCCAAGAGTCCGGGATTTCAGAAGCTTTCTTT CASSQESGISEAFF
NA NA TRBJ1-5 TRBV20-1 TGCAGTGCTCAAGAGGTCCGTGTGGATCAGCCCCAGCATTTT CSAQEVRVDQPQHF
many NA TRBJ2-5 TRBV29-1 TGCAGCGTACAGGGGCGGGGGCCCCAAGAGACCCAGTACTTC CSVQGRGPQETQYF
NA TRBD1 TRBJ1-1 TRBV28 TGTGCCAGCAGAGGTACAGGGGCCCAGAACACTGAAGCTTTCTTT CASRGTGAQNTEAFF
few TRBD1 TRBJ1-2 TRBV19 TGTGCCAGTAGTCCGACAGGGGCGATAGGTGGCTACACCTTC CASSPTGAIGGYTF
many NA TRBJ1-3 TRBV6-1 TGTGCCAGCATCCCCATGGACGGGGGCACCATATATTTT CASIPMDGGTIYF
many TRBD1 TRBJ2-1 TRBV28 TGTGCCAGCAGTTTGGGGACAGGCAACAATGAGCAGTTCTTC CASSLGTGNNEQFF
many NA TRBJ2-7 TRBV20-1 TGCAGTGCCCCTAGCTCCTACGAGCAGTACTTC CSAPSSYEQYF
many TRBD2 TRBJ2-1 TRBV20-1 TGCAGTGCTATAGCGGGAGTTTACAATGAGCAGTTCTTC CSAIAGVYNEQFF
many NA TRBJ2-7 TRBV29-1 TGCAGCGTTCGTACCGGGACGACATCCTACGAGCAGTACTTC CSVRTGTTSYEQYF
many TRBD1 TRBJ1-4 TRBV18 TGTGCCAGCTCACTGTCCGGGACAGATAATGAAAAACTGTTTTTT CASSLSGTDNEKLFF
NA NA TRBJ2-5 TRBV27 TGTGCCAGCAGTTTGTCAGCGGGCTACCAAGAGACCCAGTACTTC CASSLSAGYQETQYF
many NA TRBJ1-1 TRBV20-1 TGCAGTGCTAGAGGGGGCTCCGGCGACACTGAAGCTTTCTTT CSARGGSGDTEAFF
few TRBD2 TRBJ2-3 TRBV20-1 TGCAGTACACGGGGGAGCGGGAGTGAGGTGGCGCAGTATTTT CSTRGSGSEVAQYF
few NA TRBJ2-1 TRBV4-1 TGCGCCAGCAGCAGCTCTTTGGTAGGGGTTCGGGATGAGCAGTTCTTC CASSSSLVGVRDEQFF
NA NA TRBJ1-3 TRBV9 TGTGCCAGCAGCACCCGGTCCCTCTCTGGAAACACCATATATTTT CASSTRSLSGNTIYF